This TCR beta chain was recovered during a study of shared clonotypes between healthy human individuals (dated by TCRdb to 2020 to 2022). Looking at the study overall: The cohort included three men and two women between 18 and 49 years of age. Libraries were prepared and TCR repertoires were sequenced by different laboratories using diverse techniques, in order to increase sequencing depth and limit assay-specific biases. Each donor's leukapheresis produced roughly between roughly 0.9 and 8.9 billion PBMCs. To estimate repertoire size and how much clonotype sharing occurs between individuals, the study deeply sequenced the blood TCR repertoires of five healthy adults. Per donor, three plates each were used for CD4 naive and CD4 memory, two for CD8 naive, and one for CD8 memory. Beyond this particular receptor, the publication reports: Larger estimated clonotype richness was generally found for naive subsets than for memory subsets. Pairwise subsampling led to the expectation that sequencing depth would affect the degree of clonotype sharing among donors. Because the study included only a small number of donors, the genetic and exposure-history diversity represented was limited. Higher generation probabilities were observed for clonotypes shared by all four sorted-subset donors than for non-shared clonotypes. Only blood was sampled, and tissue TCR repertoires likely differ from those in blood. When a few donors were compared, the shared fraction of clonotypes was roughly 4.8% for naive CD4, roughly 3.3% for naive CD8, roughly 2.5% for memory CD4, and under 0.5% for memory CD8. Incomplete sequencing was indicated by rarefaction of sorted-subset datasets, despite the large sequencing depth.

CD8 naive samples were CD45RO-negative cells positively selected for CCR7, giving a CD45RA+CCR7+ population that excluded TemRA cells. The donors were healthy, HIV-negative adults who had no recently reported acute infections or vaccinations. Every donor was a Caucasian adult living in Nashville, Tennessee, USA. After blood collection by leukapheresis, PBMCs were isolated using Ficoll-Histopaque density gradient centrifugation and then cryopreserved in the vapor phase of liquid nitrogen. Purity and quantity of every magnetically sorted T cell population were checked by analytical flow cytometry. From each sorted fraction, genomic DNA was isolated and quantified by UV absorbance on a Nanodrop 2000c. CDR1 MNHEY and CDR2 SMNVEV were looked up in the germline V gene (reference sequence). Its CDR3 holds 12 amino acids, cysteine through phenylalanine. The sequence is cut down to CDR3 DNA, 36 bases in frame from base 1. V is pared back by 2 bases and J by 5 bases, with 7 bases lying between the germline termini.

Using the deep immunoSEQ assay, multiplex PCR amplified TCR CDR3 regions from genomic DNA. For each cell subset, the extracted genomic DNA was distributed evenly across all wells of several immunoSEQ 96-well plates, and each plate served as one replicate. For sorted subsets, roughly 200 ng of genomic DNA, equivalent to 30,000 or so T cell genomes, went into each replicate PCR. The purified libraries were quantified using a Qubit 3.0 fluorometer, sized with a Bioanalyzer 2100, and then quantified again using the KAPA Library Quantification kit. Every immunoSEQ 96-well plate was sequenced on a dedicated single-read 150-cycle Illumina NextSeq 550 flow cell. The published analysis was carried out like this. The immunoSEQ output contained only junctional sequences without quality scores, so filtering could not match that applied to full-length reads. Sequences were annotated with PyIR, a Python wrapper for IgBLAST v1.9, using IMGT germline references to assign V/J genes and CDR3. Reads were filtered out if the reads had weak V/J assignments (E-value above 1e-6), no CDR3, stop codons, out-of-frame junctions, or ambiguous translated residues. A V3J clonotype was defined by an identical inferred V gene, J gene, and CDR3 amino acid sequence. Percentage overlap between repertoires was calculated by dividing the number of shared unique clonotypes by the size of the smaller repertoire. Richness of each repertoire was evaluated using RTK rarefaction, the Chao1 estimator, and Recon v2.1 estimates of unobserved clonotypes. For all TCRbeta clonotypes obtained by the gDNA method from four donors, generation probabilities were computed with OLGA. TCRdb obtained this table from immuneACCESS and retained in-frame rearrangements with V and J assigned. These tables miss some clones; where compared with another copy, unresolved V genes account for less than half of the shortfall, and the remainder is unexplained. V and J calls plus clone size are reproduced from that table; the DNA served to infer D and trimming. This sample gives about 680,000 clones in total; around 90% of them show up just once. The ten largest clones capture approximately 24% of the sample.

About this clone itself: The antigen it binds to is not known. Base qualities were left out, and no much larger clone turns up one base away.

Material: naive CD8+ T cells sorted from blood. The cell subset or site label, as the study defines it: CD45RA+CCR7+. The chain joins TRBV27 to TRBJ2-7, and TRBD2 may be the D gene, going by 6 matching bases. The clonotype originates from a man aged 30-40 years in good health. The sequenced DNA: TGTGCCAGCAGTTTACCGGGAGACGAGCAGTACTTC. This sequence encodes CASSLPGDEQYF.